These 9 T cell receptor beta chains came from one sample sequenced in a study of T cells after yellow fever vaccination. TCRdb re-derived calls from the 5' RACE reads in MiXCR, one entry per CDR3 protein. This sample has 600,000 to 750,000 distinct CDR3 sequences; around an eighth occur once, and the top ten carry under 15%. This sample comprised PBMCs, obtained on the day of the yellow fever booster vaccination. These receptor sequences come from a young man who received the YFV17D yellow fever vaccine.

V and J are TRBV10-3 and TRBJ2-7; D possibly corresponds to TRBD2 (6 bases). Trimming removed 4 bases from V and 1 base from J, with 17 bases in between. This CDR3 comprises 16 residues. Per germline, CDR1 ENHRY and CDR2 SYGVKD. CDR3 sequence: CAISVASDAFSYEQYF. In nucleotides, the CDR3 is TGTGCCATCAGTGTGGCTAGCGACGCTTTTTCCTACGAGCAGTACTTC.

This clonotype was detected a few times. The chain uses TRBV19 and TRBJ2-7, with D possibly matching TRBD1 (5 bases). There are 13 residues in the CDR3. V lost 3 bases, J lost 4 bases, and 10 bases lay in between. The germline gives CDR1 LNHDA, CDR2 SQIVND (reference sequence). CDR3 residues: CASSITQGYEQYF. In DNA, the CDR3 is TGTGCCAGTAGTATTACCCAGGGTTACGAGCAGTACTTC.

This clonotype was observed a few times. The gene calls are TRBV29-1 and TRBJ2-1, with 9 nucleotides matching TRBD2. The germline CDR1 and CDR2 sequences are SQVTM and ANQGSEA. The trim removed 6 bases at V and 3 bases at J, leaving 9 bases unmatched. This CDR3 spans 15 amino acids. The DNA for the CDR3 is TGCAGCGTCGCCCCGGGACTAGCAGACTACAATGAGCAGTTCTTC. As protein: CSVAPGLADYNEQFF.

The chain couples TRBV28 to TRBJ2-1; TRBD1 aligns across 8 bases. CDR1 is MDHEN, CDR2 SYDVKM, per germline. After removal of 5 bases from V and 8 bases from J, the junction contained 8 bases not matched to a gene. The CDR3 runs to 14 residues. CDR3 nucleotide sequence: TGTGCCAGCAGTCAGGACAGGGTTGGAGATGAGCAGTTCTTC. Translating it yields CASSQDRVGDEQFF.

The V and J genes are TRBV7-2 and TRBJ2-7, with a tentative D call TRBD2 (5 bases). Trimming cost V 5 bases and J 3 bases, with 23 bases left between them. Germline lookup yields CDR1 SGHTA and CDR2 FQGNSA. This CDR3 is built from 17 residues. The DNA of the CDR3 is TGTGCCAGCAGCCCCCGCTGGACTGTCATAAGCTACTACGAGCAGTACTTC. Translation: CASSPRWTVISYYEQYF.

In this sample, this clonotype turned up a few times. The V gene is TRBV20-1, the J gene TRBJ1-5; 7 bases map to TRBD1. The CDR3 is 20 residues long. Germline CDR1 and CDR2: DFQATT and SNEGSKA (reference sequence). The V and J ends lost 5 bases and 2 bases, in that order; junction bases with no gene match: 24. The CDR3 nucleotides read TGCAGTGCTGCCCAGGGGAGTTACTCGTCGACAGGGTCGGGCAATCAGCCCCAGCATTTT. It yields the protein CSAAQGSYSSTGSGNQPQHF.

The V call is TRBV6-5, the J call TRBJ2-1; the match to TRBD2 covers 9 bases. Germline V gene lookup returns CDR1 MNHEY and CDR2 SVGAGI. Trimming removed 2 bases from V and 4 bases from J; junction bases left unmatched: 12. The CDR3 runs 18 residues. The CDR3 DNA follows: TGTGCCAGCAGTTACACCATTATCGCGGCGGGAGGGTACAATGAGCAGTTCTTC. The encoded protein is CASSYTIIAAGGYNEQFF.

This clonotype was found a few times. This chain joins TRBV5-1 and TRBJ2-4, with D perhaps given as TRBD1 or TRBD2 (5 bases each). The V end was cut by 2 bases, the J end by 6 bases, with 18 bases between. There are 16 residues in the CDR3. CDR1 and CDR2 (germline): SGHRS, YFSETQ. CDR3 DNA sequence: TGCGCCAGCAGCTTTGAGGGGTTGCCCCCCGCAAACATTCAGTACTTC. Its translation is CASSFEGLPPANIQYF. Together with reference TRBV5-1 and TRBJ2-4, the CDR3 gives the full variable domain: KAGVTQTPRYLIKTRGQQVTLSCSPISGHRSVSWYQQTPGQGLQFLFEYFSETQRNKGNFPGRFSGRQFSNSRSEMNVSTLELGDSALYLCASSFEGLPPANIQYFGAGTRLSVL.

Remarks on this clonotype: A much more abundant neighbour one base away suggests this may be a read error. The V and J genes are TRBV5-6 and TRBJ2-6; D is unresolved. CDR1 SGHDT and CDR2 YYEEEE come from the germline V gene. This CDR3 has 14 amino acids. V lost 2 bases, J lost 2 bases, and 5 bases lay in between. In DNA form, the CDR3 reads TGTGCCAGCAGCTTTGAGCCTGGGGCCAACGTCCTGACTTTC. Its translation: CASSFEPGANVLTF.